This entry features one T cell receptor beta chain sequence. What it binds is unknown. The data were obtained in a study of shared clonotypes between healthy human individuals. Study summary: CD4 naive and memory got three plates each, CD8 naive two, CD8 memory one. Points from the study as a whole: Generation probabilities were higher for clonotypes shared across all four sorted-subset donors than for unshared ones.

Methods used by the authors: With immunoSEQ giving junction-only sequences and no quality scores, filtering differed. The method was immunoSEQ multiplex PCR; TCRdb's version includes in-frame clones alone and lacks a portion of them. The V and J calls and clone size come from that table; D and trimming were worked out from the DNA. The sample has more than 600,000 clones, roughly 94% seen once. The germline V gene has CDR1 LNHDA and CDR2 SQIVND (reference sequence). V shed 6 bases and J shed 3 bases, with 17 bases lying between them. The CDR3 extends over 16 amino acids. Naive CD8 cells, CD45RO-negative and positively selected for CCR7, excluded terminally differentiated effector memory CD45RA+ cells.

The chain joins TRBV19 to TRBJ2-2; possible D gene TRBD1, 5 bases. The clonotype was recovered from a man aged 30-40 years in good health. Sequencing was done on a sample of naive CD8+ T cells sorted from blood. In DNA, the CDR3 is TGTGCCAGTAGCCACGATTTCAGGGTGGACACCGGGGAGCTGTTTTTT. Translating gives CASSHDFRVDTGELFF.